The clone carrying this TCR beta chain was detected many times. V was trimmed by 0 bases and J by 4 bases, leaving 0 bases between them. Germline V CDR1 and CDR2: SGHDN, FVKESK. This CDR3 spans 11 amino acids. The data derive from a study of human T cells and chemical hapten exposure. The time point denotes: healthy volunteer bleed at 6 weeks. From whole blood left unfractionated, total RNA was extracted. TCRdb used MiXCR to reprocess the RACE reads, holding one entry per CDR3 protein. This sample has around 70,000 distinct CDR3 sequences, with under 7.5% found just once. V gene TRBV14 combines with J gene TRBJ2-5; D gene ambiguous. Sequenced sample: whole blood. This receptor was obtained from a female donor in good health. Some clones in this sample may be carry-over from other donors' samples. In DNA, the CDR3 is TGTGCCAGCAGCCAAGAAGAGACCCAGTACTTC. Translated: CASSQEETQYF.